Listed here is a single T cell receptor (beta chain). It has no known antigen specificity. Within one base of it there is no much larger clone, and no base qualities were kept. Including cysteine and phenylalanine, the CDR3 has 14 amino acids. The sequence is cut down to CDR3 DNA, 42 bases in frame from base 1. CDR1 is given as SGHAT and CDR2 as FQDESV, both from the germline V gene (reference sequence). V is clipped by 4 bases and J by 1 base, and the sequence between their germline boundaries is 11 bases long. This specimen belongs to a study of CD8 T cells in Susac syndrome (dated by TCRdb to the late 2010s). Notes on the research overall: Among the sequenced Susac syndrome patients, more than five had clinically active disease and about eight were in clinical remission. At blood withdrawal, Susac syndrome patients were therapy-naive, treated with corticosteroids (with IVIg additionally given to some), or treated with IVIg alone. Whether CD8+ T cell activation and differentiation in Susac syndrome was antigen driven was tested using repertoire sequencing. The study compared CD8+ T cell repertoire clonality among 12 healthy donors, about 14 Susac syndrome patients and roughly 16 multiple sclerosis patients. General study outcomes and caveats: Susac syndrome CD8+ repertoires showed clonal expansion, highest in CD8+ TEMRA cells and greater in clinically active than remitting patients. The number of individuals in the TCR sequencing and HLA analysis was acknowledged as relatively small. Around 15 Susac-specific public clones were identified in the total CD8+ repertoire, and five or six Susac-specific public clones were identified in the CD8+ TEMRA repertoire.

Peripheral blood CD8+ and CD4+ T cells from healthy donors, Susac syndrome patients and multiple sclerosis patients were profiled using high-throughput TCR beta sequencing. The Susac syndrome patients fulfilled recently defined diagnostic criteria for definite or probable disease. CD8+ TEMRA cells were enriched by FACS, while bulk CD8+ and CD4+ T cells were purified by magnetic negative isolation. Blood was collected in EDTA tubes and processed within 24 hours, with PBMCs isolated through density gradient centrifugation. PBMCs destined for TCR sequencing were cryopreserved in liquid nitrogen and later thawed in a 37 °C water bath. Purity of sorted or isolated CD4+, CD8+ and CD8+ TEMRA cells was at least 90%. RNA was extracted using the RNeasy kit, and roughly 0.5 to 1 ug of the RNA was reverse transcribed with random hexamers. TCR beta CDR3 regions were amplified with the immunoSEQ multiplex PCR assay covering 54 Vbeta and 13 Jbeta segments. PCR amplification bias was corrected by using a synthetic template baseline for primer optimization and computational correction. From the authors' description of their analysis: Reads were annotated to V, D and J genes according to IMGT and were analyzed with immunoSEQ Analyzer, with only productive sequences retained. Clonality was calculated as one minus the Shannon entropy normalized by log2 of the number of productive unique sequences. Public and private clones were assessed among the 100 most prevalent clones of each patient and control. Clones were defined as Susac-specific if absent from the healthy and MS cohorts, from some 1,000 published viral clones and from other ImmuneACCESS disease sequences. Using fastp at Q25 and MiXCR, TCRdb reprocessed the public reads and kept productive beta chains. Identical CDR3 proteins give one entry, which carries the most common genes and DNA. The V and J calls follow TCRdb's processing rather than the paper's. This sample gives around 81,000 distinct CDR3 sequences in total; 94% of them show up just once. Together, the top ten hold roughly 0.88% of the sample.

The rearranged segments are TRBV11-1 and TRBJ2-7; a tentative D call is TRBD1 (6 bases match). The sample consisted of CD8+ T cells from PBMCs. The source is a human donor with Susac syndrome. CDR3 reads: CASSSADRSYEQYF. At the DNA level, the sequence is TGTGCCAGCAGCTCCGCGGACAGATCCTACGAGCAGTACTTC.